This entry lists 22 T cell receptor beta chains sequenced from one sample in a study of T cells in localized non-small cell lung cancer. Generated by immunoSEQ multiplex PCR, the TCRdb table keeps only in-frame clones and is missing some. This sample has tens of thousands of clones, with roughly 90% found just once. Source: PBMCs, taken before any cancer treatment. These receptors were taken from a man aged 40-75 years with stage II lung adenocarcinoma.

The V gene is TRBV14, the J gene TRBJ1-2, with TRBD1 identical over 8 bases. V trimming: 4 bases; J trimming: 6 bases; junction bases outside the gene matches: 4. CDR3 length: 13 amino acids. The germline gives CDR1 SGHDN, CDR2 FVKESK. As DNA, the CDR3 is TGTGCCAGCAGCCGGACAGGGCTGAATGGCTACACCTTC. Its protein is CASSRTGLNGYTF.

The chain is built from TRBV7-2 and TRBJ2-1; the match to TRBD1 covers 7 bases. Per the germline V gene, CDR1 is SGHTA and CDR2 is FQGNSA. This CDR3 spans 13 amino acids. The junction had 1 base not matched to a gene; V was cut back by 4 bases and J by 4 bases. CDR3 protein: CASSSTGYNEQFF. The CDR3 coding sequence is TGTGCCAGCAGCTCGACAGGGTACAATGAGCAGTTCTTC.

This chain uses TRBV9 with TRBJ2-2, with 7 bases that match TRBD1. CDR1 and CDR2 from the germline V gene are SGDLS and YYNGEE. With V trimmed by 4 bases and J by 5 bases, 14 bases remained unmatched. The CDR3 consists of 17 residues. The DNA for the CDR3 is TGTGCCAGCAGCCCCCTAACTGGGACAGATTGGACCGGGGAGCTGTTTTTT. Amino acids: CASSPLTGTDWTGELFF.

J is TRBJ2-1 and V is TRBV4-3; D unclear. The CDR3 is 13 amino acids. V lost 0 bases to trimming and J lost 9 bases, with 9 bases between them. Germline loops: CDR1 LGHNA, CDR2 YSLEER. This CDR3 is CASSQEWTGEQFF. The CDR3 bases are TGCGCCAGCAGCCAAGAATGGACCGGTGAGCAGTTCTTC.

The gene calls are TRBV18 and TRBJ1-3; 10 bases fit TRBD1. The V segment lost 3 bases and the J segment 4 bases; nucleotides outside the gene matches: 6. The germline gives CDR1 KGHSH, CDR2 LQKENI. There are 16 residues in the CDR3. CDR3 region: CASSPGQGVGGNTIYF. DNA for the CDR3: TGTGCCAGCTCACCCGGACAGGGGGTAGGAGGAAACACCATATATTTT.

This chain connects TRBV10-1 to TRBJ1-1, with a tentative D call TRBD1 (6 bases). This CDR3 has 15 residues. CDR1 and CDR2 (germline): WNHNN, SYGVQD (reference sequence). V was shortened by 2 bases and J by 1 base, with 11 bases between the two germline ends. CDR3 DNA: TGCGCCAGCAGTGAGGATCAGGGGACGAACACTGAAGCTTTCTTT. Translating it yields CASSEDQGTNTEAFF.

The CDR3 here is CASSVGPEGVGTEAFF. CDR3 bases: TGTGCCAGCAGCGTAGGCCCTGAAGGGGTAGGGACTGAAGCTTTCTTT. This sequence joins TRBV9 and TRBJ1-1; D may be TRBD1 (5 bases). There are 16 residues in the CDR3. The germline V gene encodes CDR1 SGDLS and CDR2 YYNGEE. V lost 0 bases and J lost 5, with 17 bases in between.

V is TRBV13 and J is TRBJ1-1, with 7 bases that match TRBD1. CDR3 size: 15 residues. Trimming at V came to 6 bases and at J to 5 bases, leaving 12 bases not matched to a gene. Germline-derived CDR1 and CDR2 are PRHDT and FYEKMQ (reference sequence). Here the CDR3 DNA reads TGTGCCAGCAGACCCGCTCAGGGGGGTGGTACTGAAGCTTTCTTT. Residues: CASRPAQGGGTEAFF.

The chain employs TRBV19 and TRBJ2-1, with D perhaps TRBD1 (6 bases). The V end was cut by 7 bases, the J end by 2 bases, with 15 bases between. Germline values: CDR1 LNHDA, CDR2 SQIVND (reference sequence). The CDR3 contains 15 residues. The CDR3 DNA is TGTGCCAGTAATGGAGACAGGTACGCCTACAATGAGCAGTTCTTC. This codes for CASNGDRYAYNEQFF.

This clone has more than one count but fewer than ten. The chain carries TRBV5-6 and TRBJ1-1; D not resolved. Germline CDR1 reads SGHDT; CDR2 reads YYEEEE. V was shortened by 0 bases and J by 4 bases, with 13 bases between the two germline ends. There are 15 residues in the CDR3. For the CDR3, the DNA is TGTGCCAGCAGCTTGGGGCCCCTTGTTATCACTGAAGCTTTCTTT. Protein sequence: CASSLGPLVITEAFF.

The chain joins TRBV10-1 to TRBJ1-1, with 9 positions matching TRBD1. The germline CDR1 and CDR2 sequences are WNHNN and SYGVQD (reference sequence). V shed 4 bases, J shed 3 bases, and the junction held 3 bases outside the gene matches. The CDR3 runs 14 residues. The chain's CDR3 is CASSGGQGYTEAFF. The CDR3, as DNA: TGCGCCAGCAGTGGAGGACAGGGGTACACTGAAGCTTTCTTT.

The rearrangement links TRBV19 to TRBJ1-2; D possibly corresponds to TRBD1 (6 bases). The CDR3 length is 14 residues. In germline, CDR1 is LNHDA, CDR2 SQIVND (reference sequence). The V and J ends lost 4 bases and 2 bases respectively, with 11 bases between them. The CDR3 region is CASSTGGANYGYTF. The CDR3 nucleotides are TGTGCCAGTAGTACCGGGGGCGCGAACTATGGCTACACCTTC.

By share, this clone counts as large. The chain employs TRBV6-4 and TRBJ1-1, with a weak D call TRBD1 (5 bases). Trimming removed 2 bases from V and 2 bases from J, with 6 bases in between. This CDR3 is built from 13 residues. Per the germline V gene, CDR1 is MRHNA and CDR2 is SNTAGT. In nucleotides, the CDR3 is TGTGCCAGCAGTGACCGGGACAACACTGAAGCTTTCTTT. Its protein product is CASSDRDNTEAFF.

The rearrangement joins TRBV6-4 to TRBJ2-1; no definite D call. Between the trimmed V and J ends, which lost 3 bases and 3 bases, there was a span of 15 bases. This CDR3 comprises 16 residues. Looked up from germline, CDR1 is MRHNA and CDR2 is SNTAGT. DNA for the CDR3: TGTGCCAGCAGTGATCTAGTTGCTCACCTCTACAATGAGCAGTTCTTC. Protein: CASSDLVAHLYNEQFF.

The V gene is TRBV2, the J gene TRBJ2-1; the D gene is possibly TRBD1 (6 bases). The CDR3 has 16 amino acids. V gave up 3 bases and J gave up 7 bases, with 19 bases separating them. Germline values: CDR1 SNHLY, CDR2 FYNNEI. Written as DNA, the CDR3 is TGTGCCAGCAGTGAGTTTTCGGCAGGGGTTGGAAATGAGCAGTTCTTC. It is translated as CASSEFSAGVGNEQFF. The full variable domain, with the rest looked up from reference TRBV2 and TRBJ2-1, is EPEVTQTPSHQVTQMGQEVILRCVPISNHLYFYWYRQILGQKVEFLVSFYNNEISEKSEIFDDQFSVERPDGSNFTLKIRSTKLEDSAMYFCASSEFSAGVGNEQFFGPGTRLTVL.

The rearrangement uses TRBV15 and TRBJ2-3, with 15 bases that match TRBD2. Unmatched junction bases numbered 6, after V lost 5 bases and J lost 6 bases. The CDR3 has 16 amino acids. CDR1 is LNHNV, CDR2 YYDKDF, per germline (reference sequence). DNA of the CDR3: TGTGCCACCAGCCGGGGACTAGCGGGGGGCCTGGATACGCAGTATTTT. This translates into CATSRGLAGGLDTQYF.

The chain carries TRBV9 and TRBJ1-6; the D gene is possibly TRBD1 (6 bases). Germline-derived CDR1 and CDR2 are SGDLS and YYNGEE. This CDR3 is 13 amino acids long. V was cut by 7 bases and J by 10 bases, with 15 bases left in between. The CDR3 DNA is TGTGCCAGCGGGATGGGACAAGGCTCACCCCTCCACTTT. As protein: CASGMGQGSPLHF.

The J gene is TRBJ1-3, the V gene TRBV19; no firm D call. The CDR3 has 14 amino acids. Germline values: CDR1 LNHDA, CDR2 SQIVND (reference sequence). Trimming cost V 4 bases and J 1 base, with 8 bases left between them. For the CDR3, the DNA is TGTGCCAGTAGTAAACCGGGTTCTGGAAACACCATATATTTT. It codes for CASSKPGSGNTIYF.

The chain recombines TRBV5-4 with TRBJ2-5, with 13 bases identical to TRBD2. CDR1 SGHNT and CDR2 YYREEE come from the germline V gene (reference sequence). The J segment lost 5 bases and the V segment lost 4 bases, leaving 11 bases of the junction unmatched. The CDR3 is 17 residues long. CDR3 amino acids: CASSLGTSGGAGETQYF. The CDR3 DNA is TGTGCCAGCAGCCTGGGTACTAGCGGGGGGGCAGGGGAGACCCAGTACTTC.

V and J are TRBV5-4 and TRBJ1-4, with D perhaps TRBD1 (5 bases). CDR1 SGHNT and CDR2 YYREEE come from the germline V gene (reference sequence). This CDR3 contains 15 residues. Trimming removed 5 bases from V and 5 bases from J, with 16 bases in between. CDR3 loop: CASSFQGTPNEKLFF. As DNA, the CDR3 is TGTGCCAGCAGTTTTCAGGGAACCCCCAATGAAAAACTGTTTTTT. Supplemented by reference TRBV5-4 and TRBJ1-4, the full variable domain reads ETGVTQSPTHLIKTRGQQVTLRCSSQSGHNTVSWYQQALGQGPQFIFQYYREEENGRGNFPPRFSGLQFPNYSSELNVNALELDDSALYLCASSFQGTPNEKLFFGSGTQLSVL.

The chain is built from TRBV7-2 and TRBJ1-1, with D tentatively TRBD1 (5 bases). In germline, CDR1 is SGHTA, CDR2 FQGNSA. Deletions cut 4 bases from V and 4 bases from J, with 13 bases between. The CDR3 loop spans 14 amino acids. CDR3 nucleotides: TGTGCCAGCAGCTCCCAGGGAGGGTCCACTGAAGCTTTCTTT. As protein: CASSSQGGSTEAFF. The entire variable domain, with the rest obtained from reference TRBV7-2 and TRBJ1-1, is as follows: GAGVSQSPSNKVTEKGKDVELRCDPISGHTALYWYRQSLGQGLEFLIYFQGNSAPDKSGLPSDRFSAERTGGSVSTLTIQRTQQEDSAVYLCASSSQGGSTEAFFGQGTRLTVV.

This chain joins TRBV6-5 and TRBJ1-2, with TRBD1 matching over 9 bases. CDR1 and CDR2 from the germline V gene are MNHEY and SVGAGI. V trimming: 2 bases; J trimming: 6 bases; junction bases outside the gene matches: 10. The CDR3 is made up of 16 amino acids. CDR3 in DNA: TGTGCCAGCAGTTACCGCTTGACAGGGGGATCTGATGGCTACACCTTC. This codes for CASSYRLTGGSDGYTF.